These T cell receptor beta chains were read from a single sample in a study of blood T cell repertoires in COVID-19. Sequencing used immunoSEQ multiplex PCR; TCRdb keeps in-frame clones, though not all of them. The repertoire holds roughly 190,000 clones, with about four fifths as singletons. Material: PBMCs or T cells enriched from blood (not recorded which). The receptor set was obtained from a woman aged 25-40 years who had recovered from COVID-19. CDR3s include the opening cysteine and the closing phenylalanine or tryptophan. The D gene is left open where the match is weak. Not all rows give a size; the values are once, few, many and, for expanded clones, a class.

NA	TRBJ2-1	NA	TRBV27	TGTGCCAGCAGTTTGTTGGGAGGCCCACAGCAGTTCTTC	CASSLLGGPQQFF
NA	TRBJ2-2	NA	TRBV7-3	TGTGCCAGCAGCTTACGTCTAGGGGCCACCGGGGAGCTGTTTTTT	CASSLRLGATGELFF
once	TRBJ2-6	NA	TRBV6-5	TGTGCCAGCAGTTACTCCACAGGGAATGGGGCCAACGTCCTGACTTTC	CASSYSTGNGANVLTF
NA	TRBJ1-1	TRBD1	TRBV2	TGTGCCAGCGGGACAGGGATGGACACTGAAGCTTTCTTT	CASGTGMDTEAFF
NA	TRBJ2-1	NA	TRBV7-3	TGTGCCAGCAGCAGGGGCAGGTCCTACAATGAGCAGTTCTTC	CASSRGRSYNEQFF
NA	TRBJ1-2	NA	TRBV5-1	TGCGCCAGCAGCTTGGAGGCAGGGGAGAGCTATGGCTACACCTTC	CASSLEAGESYGYTF
NA	TRBJ2-3	TRBD2	TRBV6-5	TGTGCCAGCAGTTTAGCGGGGGACACAGATACGCAGTATTTT	CASSLAGDTDTQYF
NA	TRBJ2-3	NA	TRBV9	TGTGCCAGCACCACACTCCCGGGGGACACAGATACGCAGTATTTT	CASTTLPGDTDTQYF
NA	TRBJ1-2	NA	TRBV12-3/TRBV12-4	TGTGCCAGCAGTTCCGCGGGTGCCTATGGCTACACCTTC	CASSSAGAYGYTF
NA	TRBJ1-5	TRBD1	TRBV19	TGTGCCAGTAGTATTCGACAGGGAACACCCAATCAGCCCCAGCATTTT	CASSIRQGTPNQPQHF
NA	TRBJ1-2	NA	TRBV29-1	TGCAGCGTTGAAGGGACAGAGACCTATGGCTACACCTTC	CSVEGTETYGYTF
NA	TRBJ2-1	TRBD1	TRBV9	TGTGCCAGCAGCAAGGGACAGAGCTCCTACAATGAGCAGTTCTTC	CASSKGQSSYNEQFF
NA	TRBJ2-6	NA	TRBV5-4	TGTGCCAGCAGCCCCCCGGGGAACTCTGGGGCCAACGTCCTGACTTTC	CASSPPGNSGANVLTF
once	TRBJ1-1	NA	TRBV12-3/TRBV12-4	TGTGCCAGCACAAGGGGCCAAAACACTGAAGCTTTCTTT	CASTRGQNTEAFF
NA	TRBJ1-5	NA	TRBV27	TGTGCCAGCAGTTTCACGGGGAGCAATCAGCCCCAGCATTTT	CASSFTGSNQPQHF
NA	TRBJ1-1	NA	TRBV3-1/TRBV3-2	TGTGCCAGCAGCCAAAAGAACAGGGCAACTGAAGCTTTCTTT	CASSQKNRATEAFF
once	TRBJ2-2	TRBD2	TRBV10-3	TGTGCCATCAGACCGGGACTAGCGGGATCGAACACCGGGGAGCTGTTTTTT	CAIRPGLAGSNTGELFF
NA	TRBJ1-4	NA	TRBV18	TGTGCCAGCTCACCCTTCGGACAGGAAAAACTGTTTTTT	CASSPFGQEKLFF
NA	TRBJ2-3	NA	TRBV5-1	TGCGCCAGCAGCTTGAGGGGCGTCGGGACAGATACGCAGTATTTT	CASSLRGVGTDTQYF
few	TRBJ1-5	NA	TRBV5-1	TGCGCCAGCAGCTTGGGATCCGGGATCGGTGAGCCCCAGCATTTT	CASSLGSGIGEPQHF
NA	TRBJ1-5	NA	TRBV24-1	TGTGCCACCAGTCTAGGGGGAGGCAATCAGCCCCAGCATTTT	CATSLGGGNQPQHF
once	TRBJ2-1	NA	TRBV7-2	TGTGCCAGCAGACTAACTAGGATCAATGAGCAGTTCTTC	CASRLTRINEQFF
NA	TRBJ1-6	NA	TRBV11-2	TGTGCCAGCAGCTTAGAGCGGGGGGTGCCGTTCTCCTATAATTCACCCCTCCACTTT	CASSLERGVPFSYNSPLHF
NA	TRBJ1-1	NA	TRBV14	TGTGCCAGCAGCCAAACAGGGAATGAAGCTTTCTTT	CASSQTGNEAFF
NA	TRBJ1-4	TRBD1	TRBV5-6	TGTGCCAGCAGCTTGGATTACAGGGGGCGCGAAGAAAAACTGTTTTTT	CASSLDYRGREEKLFF
NA	TRBJ1-2	NA	TRBV5-1	TGCGCCAGCAGCTCGGACAGTATTATCTACACCTTC	CASSSDSIIYTF
NA	TRBJ2-3	NA	TRBV5-1	TGCGCCAGCAGAGTAGACACAGATACGCAGTATTTT	CASRVDTDTQYF
NA	TRBJ1-2	TRBD1	TRBV29-1	TGCAGCGTTGAAGTGGGACAGGGGAGACTCAGAGGCTACACCTTC	CSVEVGQGRLRGYTF
NA	TRBJ1-2	NA	TRBV10-2	TGCGCCAGCAGTGAGCAAATAGACTATGGCTACACCTTC	CASSEQIDYGYTF
NA	TRBJ1-2	NA	TRBV25-1	TGTGCCAGCAGTGCGGCCAGGTTGAGTGGCTACACCTTC	CASSAARLSGYTF
NA	TRBJ1-2	NA	TRBV27	TGTGCCAGCAGGTCAACAGGGAAATTGGGTGGCTACACCTTC	CASRSTGKLGGYTF
few	TRBJ1-2	TRBD1	TRBV27	TGTGCCAGCAGTAGGACCCCCGGGACAGGGGGAATATGGGGCTACACCTTC	CASSRTPGTGGIWGYTF
NA	TRBJ1-3	TRBD1	TRBV7-3	TGTGCCAGCAGCTTTACAGGGGGCTCTGGAAACACCATATATTTT	CASSFTGGSGNTIYF
NA	TRBJ2-1	TRBD1	TRBV6-5	TGTGCCAGCAGACTCCGGGACAGGGGCTCTAATGAGCAGTTCTTC	CASRLRDRGSNEQFF
NA	TRBJ2-3	NA	TRBV6-5	TGTGCCAGCAGCTTGGGACACCGCACAGATACGCAGTATTTT	CASSLGHRTDTQYF
NA	TRBJ1-4	TRBD1	TRBV28	TGTGCCAGCATCATGACAGGGGCTAATGAAAAACTGTTTTTT	CASIMTGANEKLFF
NA	TRBJ2-2	TRBD2	TRBV9	TGTGCCAGCAGCACGCTAGCGGGAGAGAGCACCGGGGAGCTGTTTTTT	CASSTLAGESTGELFF
NA	TRBJ1-1	NA	TRBV18	TGTGCCAGCTCACCCCCGACCTCCCGGGTCTCAGCTTTCTTT	CASSPPTSRVSAFF
NA	TRBJ1-1	NA	TRBV27	TGTGCCAGCAGTTTTTCACAGAACACTGAAGCTTTCTTT	CASSFSQNTEAFF
NA	TRBJ1-6	NA	TRBV28	TGTGCCAGCAGTTTATTGGTGGGTCGGAGTTCACCCCTCCACTTT	CASSLLVGRSSPLHF
few	TRBJ2-1	NA	TRBV7-9	TGTGCCAGCTCGGACACGGCACGCTCCTACAATGAGCAGTTCTTC	CASSDTARSYNEQFF
NA	TRBJ2-7	NA	TRBV27	TGTGCCAGCAGCACCTACTCGGGGTCGGACGAGCAGTACTTC	CASSTYSGSDEQYF
NA	TRBJ2-1	TRBD1	TRBV5-1	TGCGCCAGCGTCACCGGGACAGGGATCAATGAGCAGTTCTTC	CASVTGTGINEQFF
NA	TRBJ1-2	NA	TRBV28	TGTGCCAGCAGATTCCCGGACAGATACTATGGCTACACCTTC	CASRFPDRYYGYTF
NA	TRBJ2-3	NA	TRBV7-2	TGTGCCAGCAGCTTAGCGGTACTAGCCAGTTCCCCCTCCACAGATACGCAGTATTTT	CASSLAVLASSPSTDTQYF
NA	TRBJ1-2	NA	TRBV28	TGTGCCAGCATCCGGGGGTTTAACTATGGCTACACCTTC	CASIRGFNYGYTF
NA	TRBJ1-4	NA	TRBV28	TGTGCCAGCAGTCTAGGTGGGGCGAGGTTCGAAAAACTGTTTTTT	CASSLGGARFEKLFF
NA	TRBJ1-5	NA	TRBV19	TGTGCCAGTAGTAACCAGGATACGCGGCCCCAGCATTTT	CASSNQDTRPQHF
NA	TRBJ2-1	NA	TRBV11-2	TGTGCCAGCAGCTTAGACCGTCACAATGAGCAGTTCTTC	CASSLDRHNEQFF